Sequencing of this TCR beta chain was carried out in a study of blood T cell repertoires in COVID-19. Overall study context: T cells, B-cell-depleted T cells, or PBMCs supplied cDNA or gDNA.

The repertoire was sequenced with immunoSEQ multiplex PCR; TCRdb's copy has only in-frame clones and lacks some. Of under 80,000 clones in the sample, 76% are singletons; the top ten hold under 15%. Input material: peripheral blood. The TCR sequence derives from a man between 60 and 75 years old with COVID-19, enrolled during active disease.

DNA of the CDR3: TGTGCCAGCTCGGAATCGGGACGGACTAGGGAGCAGTACTTC. Amino acids: CASSESGRTREQYF. This chain connects TRBV18 to TRBJ2-7; 7 bases map to TRBD2. The trim removed 6 bases at V and 7 bases at J, leaving 12 bases unmatched. The germline CDR1 and CDR2 sequences are KGHSH and LQKENI. There are 14 residues in the CDR3.